The 11 T cell receptor beta chains given below trace back to one sample, sequenced in a study of CD8 T cells in Susac syndrome. RNA in amounts of about 0.5 to 1 ug was reverse transcribed with random hexamers. TCRdb reprocessed the immunoSEQ multiplex PCR reads via MiXCR and lists one record per CDR3 protein. The repertoire holds about 76,000 distinct CDR3 sequences, with 85% to 95% as singletons. The specimen was CD8+ T cells from PBMCs. These receptors all stem from a human donor with Susac syndrome.

The genes are TRBV4-3 and TRBJ1-2; D unresolved. Trimming pared 0 bases from V and 4 bases from J, leaving 9 bases between. The CDR3 is 14 amino acids. CDR1 and CDR2 (germline): LGHNA, YSLEER. The CDR3 nucleotides read TGCGCCAGCAGCCAAGAGGCGGAATCCTATGGCTACACCTTC. As protein: CASSQEAESYGYTF.

V gene TRBV29-1 combines with J gene TRBJ2-2; perhaps TRBD1 as D (6 bases). The CDR3 is 15 residues long. The ends were cut back, 6 bases at V and 2 bases at J, with 16 bases in the middle. Germline CDR1 SQVTM, CDR2 ANQGSEA. The CDR3 DNA reads as TGCAGCGTCTACGAGCGGACAGCCAACACCGGGGAGCTGTTTTTT. Translated: CSVYERTANTGELFF.

The V call is TRBV15, the J call TRBJ1-5; D is ambiguous. Germline loops: CDR1 LNHNV, CDR2 YYDKDF (reference sequence). The CDR3 totals 14 residues. V gave up 0 bases and J gave up 7 bases, with 10 bases separating them. CDR3 nucleotide sequence: TGTGCCACCAGCAGAGATAAAGGGAACCAGCCCCAGCATTTT. Protein sequence: CATSRDKGNQPQHF.

The chain combines TRBV20-1 with TRBJ1-1, with D unresolved. CDR3 length: 13 residues. CDR1 and CDR2 (germline): DFQATT, SNEGSKA (reference sequence). Trimming pared 0 bases from V and 2 bases from J, leaving 7 bases between. The CDR3 coding sequence is TGCAGTGCTAGAGAGGTGGTAAACACTGAAGCTTTCTTT. Translated: CSAREVVNTEAFF.

The rearrangement uses TRBV6-2 or TRBV6-3 and TRBJ2-5; D remains unclear. Trimming stripped 6 bases from V and 2 bases from J, with 22 bases between. The CDR3 consists of 17 residues. The V gene's germline CDR1 is MNHEY and CDR2 SVGEGT. As DNA, the CDR3 is TGTGCCAGCAGCCCCCGAAGACCTGCGGCGTCGCAAGAGACCCAGTACTTC. This gives the protein CASSPRRPAASQETQYF.

This clonotype occurred once. The V gene is TRBV25-1, the J gene TRBJ2-7; D perhaps matches TRBD1 (5 bases). The length of the CDR3 is 15 residues. V was cut by 0 bases and J by 3 bases, with 12 bases left in between. Germline-derived CDR1 and CDR2 are MGHDK and SYGVNS. The CDR3 nucleotides are TGTGCCAGCAGTGAATATAGGGGTCCGGTCTACGAGCAGTACTTC. Protein product: CASSEYRGPVYEQYF.

This clonotype occurred once. In DNA, the CDR3 is TGTGCCAGCAGTCAGGACCAGTCGGGTTACGAGCAGTACTTC. Amino acid sequence: CASSQDQSGYEQYF. The V and J genes are TRBV28 and TRBJ2-7; D is uncertain. The germline CDR1 and CDR2 sequences are MDHEN and SYDVKM. Trimming took 5 bases from V and 4 from J, leaving 15 bases between them. The CDR3 totals 14 residues.

Concerning this clonotype: Because the CDR3's place on the DNA is in doubt, the DNA is left out and the CDR3 is given as listed by TCRdb. This chain joins TRBV23-1 and TRBJ2-2; TRBD2 was called by the table and not checked on the DNA. TRBV23-1 is filed as an ORF, its function uncertain. The CDR3 adds up to 19 amino acids, both ends counted. CDR3 loop: CASSPGPQREGPAPGSCFF.

The J gene is TRBJ2-7, the V gene TRBV6-1, with D maybe TRBD1 (6 bases). The CDR3 totals 18 residues. Germline loops: CDR1 MNHNS, CDR2 SASEGT. The germline V and J ends were trimmed by 1 base and 0 bases, with 19 bases remaining between them. CDR3 sequence: CASSEVAPAGASSYEQYF. CDR3 coding DNA: TGTGCCAGCAGTGAAGTAGCGCCGGCAGGGGCCAGCTCCTACGAGCAGTACTTC.

V and J are TRBV11-3 and TRBJ2-5; TRBD2 matches 8 bases. CDR1 is SGHNT and CDR2 is YENEEA in the germline V gene. The CDR3 runs to 15 residues. Trimming cost V 5 bases and J 2 bases; bases outside gene matches: 7. The CDR3 sequence is CASSPGGGGQETQYF. The CDR3 DNA is TGTGCCAGCAGCCCGGGAGGGGGGGGGCAAGAGACCCAGTACTTC.

This chain connects TRBV30 to TRBJ2-7; 11 nucleotides align to TRBD1. CDR1 is GTSNPN and CDR2 is SVGIG in the germline V gene (reference sequence). The J segment lost 2 bases and the V segment lost 3 bases, leaving 0 bases of the junction unmatched. This CDR3 contains 13 residues. The DNA for the CDR3 is TGTGCCTGGAGGGGACAGGGGGCCTACGAGCAGTACTTC. Residues: CAWRGQGAYEQYF.